The 32 T cell receptor beta chains presented below share a single source sample, sequenced in a study of cytomegalovirus exposure and HLA in healthy donors. The PCR made use of 60 Vbeta and 13 Jbeta primers. Method: immunoSEQ multiplex PCR; TCRdb's copy keeps in-frame clones and lacks some. This sample has about 180,000 clones; around 80% occur once, and the top ten carry 1.4% to 1.5%. The sample consisted of PBMCs. Every receptor here comes from a man younger than 35 in good health and CMV-seronegative.

CDR3 in amino acids: CASSPIQNSPLHF. The CDR3, as DNA: TGTGCCAGCTCACCAATACAGAATTCACCCCTCCACTTT. This chain links TRBV18 with TRBJ1-6; D is ambiguous. CDR1 and CDR2 from the germline V gene are KGHSH and LQKENI. V gave up 2 bases and J gave up 7 bases, with 6 bases separating them. There are 13 residues in the CDR3. The variable domain in full, completed from reference TRBV18 and TRBJ1-6, reads NAGVMQNPRHLVRRRGQEARLRCSPMKGHSHVYWYRQLPEEGLKFMVYLQKENIIDESGMPKERFSAEFPKEGPSILRIQQVVRGDSAAYFCASSPIQNSPLHFGNGTRLTVT.

This chain links TRBV6-5 with TRBJ2-3, with D hard to call. Germline V CDR1 and CDR2: MNHEY, SVGAGI. This CDR3 has 13 residues. The germline V and J ends were trimmed by 0 bases and 7 bases, with 8 bases remaining between them. Here the CDR3 reads CASSYSVYNTQYF. CDR3 nucleotides: TGTGCCAGCAGTTACTCGGTTTACAATACGCAGTATTTT.

The chain joins TRBV10-3 to TRBJ2-3; TRBD2 matches 7 bases. V was clipped by 10 bases and J by 2 bases; unmatched bases: 9. This CDR3 contains 14 residues. Per the germline V gene, CDR1 is ENHRY and CDR2 is SYGVKD. CDR3 protein: CATTSASHTDTQYF. CDR3 DNA sequence: TGTGCCACCACTAGCGCCAGCCACACAGATACGCAGTATTTT.

The rearrangement links TRBV9 to TRBJ2-1, with D perhaps TRBD1 (6 bases). The CDR3 runs 15 residues. CDR1 and CDR2 from the germline V gene are SGDLS and YYNGEE. V lost 0 bases and J 1 base, leaving 8 bases between the germline ends. DNA for the CDR3: TGTGCCAGCAGCGTAGTAACAGGGTCCTACAATGAGCAGTTCTTC. Residues: CASSVVTGSYNEQFF.

V usage is TRBV5-1 and J usage is TRBJ1-1, with D possibly being TRBD1 (6 bases). Trimming cost V 3 bases and J 1 base, with 13 bases left between them. In germline, CDR1 is SGHRS, CDR2 YFSETQ. The CDR3 extends over 15 amino acids. The CDR3 DNA follows: TGCGCCAGCAGCTCCGAGGGACACCCGAACACTGAAGCTTTCTTT. Its translation is CASSSEGHPNTEAFF.

This chain's CDR3 is CAWSSAKETQYF. The CDR3, as DNA: TGTGCCTGGAGCAGTGCCAAAGAGACCCAGTACTTC. The chain uses TRBV30 and TRBJ2-5; D is uncertain. This CDR3 is built from 12 residues. CDR1 is GTSNPN and CDR2 is SVGIG in the germline V gene (reference sequence). The ends were cut back, 3 bases at V and 3 bases at J, with 8 bases in the middle.

V and J are TRBV30 and TRBJ1-1; 10 bases are shared with TRBD1. The V gene's germline CDR1 is GTSNPN and CDR2 SVGIG (reference sequence). J lost 4 bases, V lost 5 bases, and 1 base had no gene match. This CDR3 comprises 12 residues. In nucleotides, the CDR3 is TGTGCCTGGGACAGGGGGCCCACTGAAGCTTTCTTT. As protein: CAWDRGPTEAFF. Looking up the rest from reference TRBV30 and TRBJ1-1 gives the full variable domain: SQTIHQWPATLVQPVGSPLSLECTVEGTSNPNLYWYRQAAGRGLQLLFYSVGIGQISSEVPQNLSASRPQDRQFILSSKKLLLSDSGFYLCAWDRGPTEAFFGQGTRLTVV.

In this sample, this clone turned up a few times. The chain recombines TRBV25-1 with TRBJ2-3; tentatively, D is TRBD1 (5 bases). CDR1 is MGHDK and CDR2 is SYGVNS in the germline V gene. This CDR3 has 15 residues. V lost 5 bases and J lost 3, with 15 bases in between. The CDR3 is CASSRTTVWTDTQYF. CDR3 nucleotide sequence: TGTGCCAGCAGTAGGACAACTGTGTGGACAGATACGCAGTATTTT.

About this clone: At one boundary the junction diverges from the germline segment, which might be a read error. V is TRBV9 and J is TRBJ2-1, with a tentative D call TRBD2 (6 bases). CDR1 is SGDLS, CDR2 YYNGEE, per germline. This CDR3 region has 15 residues. This chain's CDR3 is CASSVDSSGGNEQLF. In nucleotides, the CDR3 is TGTGCCAGCAGCGTAGACAGTAGCGGTGGCAATGAGCAGCTCTTC.

The CDR3 sequence is CASSEGVAGRRTDTQYF. The CDR3 DNA reads as TGTGCCAGCAGCGAGGGGGTAGCGGGGCGACGCACAGATACGCAGTATTTT. This chain uses TRBV9 with TRBJ2-3; TRBD2 agrees at 8 bases. From germline, CDR1 is SGDLS and CDR2 YYNGEE. This CDR3 contains 17 residues. V was clipped by 3 bases and J by 1 base; unmatched bases: 10.

The chain couples TRBV14 to TRBJ2-3; D might be TRBD1 (6 bases). CDR3 size: 17 residues. The germline CDR1 and CDR2 sequences are SGHDN and FVKESK. The V and J ends lost 0 bases and 2 bases respectively, with 15 bases between them. CDR3 residues: CASSQDSTGRYTDTQYF. The CDR3 DNA sequence: TGTGCCAGCAGCCAAGATAGTACAGGGCGATACACAGATACGCAGTATTTT.

The chain links TRBV7-2 to TRBJ1-1; D possibly corresponds to TRBD1 (6 bases). Germline-derived CDR1 and CDR2 are SGHTA and FQGNSA. This CDR3 has 14 amino acids. Trimming cost V 5 bases and J 2 bases, with 12 bases left between them. CDR3 sequence reads: CASSLRQVNTEAFF. As DNA, the CDR3 is TGTGCCAGCAGCCTAAGACAGGTAAACACTGAAGCTTTCTTT.

The chain employs TRBV13 and TRBJ1-2; 8 bases line up with TRBD1. CDR1 is PRHDT and CDR2 is FYEKMQ in the germline V gene (reference sequence). This CDR3 contains 15 residues. V was clipped by 6 bases and J by 9 bases; unmatched bases: 15. The CDR3 protein is CASSPETGAGISYTF. The CDR3 DNA reads as TGTGCCAGCAGTCCCGAGACAGGGGCTGGGATAAGCTACACCTTC.

This clone appeared a few times. The rearrangement links TRBV7-3 to TRBJ2-3, with 9 nucleotides matching TRBD2. The germline V gene has CDR1 SGHTA and CDR2 FQGTGA. The CDR3 loop spans 15 amino acids. J gave up 6 bases and V 5 bases, and 9 bases lay outside the gene matches. For the CDR3, the DNA is TGTGCCAGCAGCCCGCCAGGTAGCGGGAGTGATACGCAGTATTTT. Amino acid sequence: CASSPPGSGSDTQYF.

Notes on this clone: At one boundary the junction diverges from the germline segment, which might be a read error. This chain links TRBV7-9 with TRBJ2-3; 13 positions match TRBD2. The CDR3 length is 18 residues. CDR1 is SEHNR and CDR2 is FQNEAQ in the germline V gene (reference sequence). The CDR3 DNA sequence: TGTTCCAGCAGCTCGACTAGCGGGGGGTCCCGTAGCACAGATACGCAGTATTTT. It is translated as CSSSSTSGGSRSTDTQYF.

In regard to this clone: At the DNA level, this CDR3 is encoded by other sequences in the same sample as well. V and J are TRBV7-9 and TRBJ1-1, with TRBD1 matching 9 bases. The J segment lost 3 bases and the V segment lost 3 bases, leaving 8 bases of the junction unmatched. This CDR3 is 16 amino acids long. CDR1 is SEHNR, CDR2 FQNEAQ, per germline (reference sequence). CDR3 bases: TGTGCCAGCAGCTTCACAGGGGGCGGTGGGGACACTGAAGCTTTCTTT. Translated, it gives CASSFTGGGGDTEAFF.

This clone turned up a few times. The chain links TRBV29-1 to TRBJ2-3; the match to TRBD2 covers 8 bases. With V trimmed by 6 bases and J by 0 bases, 11 bases remained unmatched. The CDR3 has 16 amino acids. The germline gives CDR1 SQVTM, CDR2 ANQGSEA. The CDR3 coding sequence is TGCAGCGTGAGCGGGAGCCGACGCACTAGCACAGATACGCAGTATTTT. Translating gives CSVSGSRRTSTDTQYF.

This clone was observed a handful of times. The chain recombines TRBV5-1 with TRBJ2-5, with 8 bases matching TRBD1. The end of the DNA is better explained by TRBJ2-7, so the J call may be wrong. The CDR3 has 14 amino acids. Germline CDR1 SGHRS, CDR2 YFSETQ. The chain's CDR3 is CASRQRTGTYEQYF. As DNA, the CDR3 is TGCGCCAGCAGACAAAGGACAGGGACCTACGAGCAGTACTTC.

The chain recombines TRBV9 with TRBJ1-3, with D uncertain. This CDR3 comprises 16 residues. Trimming stripped 6 bases from V and 0 bases from J, with 16 bases between. The germline V gene has CDR1 SGDLS and CDR2 YYNGEE. CDR3 DNA: TGTGCCAGCACCCTAGCGGGGTCCCTCTCTGGAAACACCATATATTTT. Protein sequence: CASTLAGSLSGNTIYF.

CDR3 sequence reads: CASSIASVIGLAGGRNTGELFF. CDR3 DNA sequence: TGTGCCAGTAGTATAGCATCGGTAATAGGACTAGCGGGGGGGCGGAACACCGGGGAGCTGTTTTTT. The chain employs TRBV19 and TRBJ2-2; 15 bases map to TRBD2. Germline V lookup: CDR1 LNHDA, CDR2 SQIVND (reference sequence). The ends lost 1 base at V and 1 base at J; junction bases unmatched: 13. The CDR3 is 22 residues long.

There are a few counts of this clone. CDR3: CASSLYYQETQYF. As DNA, the CDR3 is TGTGCCAGCAGCTTGTACTATCAAGAGACCCAGTACTTC. The genes are TRBV5-4 and TRBJ2-5; D is undetermined. Germline values: CDR1 SGHNT, CDR2 YYREEE (reference sequence). The CDR3 runs to 13 residues. V was trimmed by 1 base and J by 2 bases, leaving 6 bases between them.

CDR3 nucleotide sequence: TGTGCCACCGAGACAGAGAACACCGGGGAGCTGTTTTTT. It yields the protein CATETENTGELFF. V usage is TRBV7-2 and J usage is TRBJ2-2, with D possibly being TRBD1 (5 bases). The CDR3 totals 13 residues. V shed 10 bases and J shed 1 base, with 10 bases lying between them. CDR1 SGHTA and CDR2 FQGNSA come from the germline V gene.

The J gene is TRBJ2-7, the V gene TRBV10-3; the D gene is possibly TRBD1 (6 bases). Germline V gene sequence: CDR1 ENHRY, CDR2 SYGVKD. V lost 6 bases to trimming and J lost 6 bases, with 18 bases between them. This CDR3 region has 14 residues. The CDR3 nucleotides are TGTGCCATCAGGAACAGGGTAGGGGTCTCCGAGCAGTACTTC. As protein: CAIRNRVGVSEQYF.

The chain uses TRBV4-3 and TRBJ2-7, with D perhaps matching TRBD2 (6 bases). The CDR3 consists of 19 residues. Trimming stripped 0 bases from V and 1 base from J, with 22 bases between. Germline V gene lookup returns CDR1 LGHNA and CDR2 YSLEER. The CDR3 here is CASSQDIVRATRGSYEQYF. In DNA form, the CDR3 reads TGCGCCAGCAGCCAAGATATAGTGCGGGCCACGCGGGGATCCTACGAGCAGTACTTC.

The chain employs TRBV7-9 and TRBJ2-3, with TRBD2 matching over 9 bases. Germline V CDR1 and CDR2: SEHNR, FQNEAQ (reference sequence). The V and J ends lost 2 bases and 1 base, in that order; junction bases with no gene match: 10. The CDR3 is 18 amino acids. The CDR3 protein is CASSLSGLAGSRTDTQYF. CDR3 nucleotides: TGTGCCAGCAGCTTAAGCGGGCTAGCGGGGTCTCGCACAGATACGCAGTATTTT.

CDR3 protein: CASSLALSGGGEQYF. The CDR3 DNA sequence: TGTGCCAGCAGCTTAGCGCTTTCAGGGGGCGGCGAGCAGTACTTC. The rearrangement uses TRBV7-6 and TRBJ2-7; 8 bases agree with TRBD1. This CDR3 has 15 residues. The V gene's germline CDR1 is SGHVS and CDR2 FNYEAQ. Trimming cost V 0 bases and J 6 bases; bases outside gene matches: 7.

On this clone: Within the sample, other DNA sequences also encode this same CDR3. This chain joins TRBV4-3 and TRBJ1-4, with D perhaps TRBD1 (6 bases). The V gene lost 2 bases and the J gene lost 3 bases, with 13 bases spanning the gap. The germline CDR1 and CDR2 sequences are LGHNA and YSLEER. The CDR3 totals 16 residues. In DNA form, the CDR3 reads TGCGCCAGCAGCCAACTATTACAGGGACCTAATGAAAAACTGTTTTTT. It encodes CASSQLLQGPNEKLFF.

The J gene is TRBJ1-1, the V gene TRBV2; D remains unclear. V shed 2 bases and J shed 4 bases, with 11 bases lying between them. Germline V gene sequence: CDR1 SNHLY, CDR2 FYNNEI. This CDR3 region has 14 residues. The CDR3 DNA sequence: TGTGCCAGCAGTGAATCTGACTTCCCCACTGAAGCTTTCTTT. This sequence encodes CASSESDFPTEAFF. The full variable domain, its missing parts supplied by reference TRBV2 and TRBJ1-1, is EPEVTQTPSHQVTQMGQEVILRCVPISNHLYFYWYRQILGQKVEFLVSFYNNEISEKSEIFDDQFSVERPDGSNFTLKIRSTKLEDSAMYFCASSESDFPTEAFFGQGTRLTVV.

CDR3 sequence: CAWSQDSINQPQHF. The CDR3 DNA follows: TGTGCCTGGAGCCAGGACAGTATCAATCAGCCCCAGCATTTT. This rearrangement joins TRBV30 to TRBJ1-5, with a possible D match to TRBD1 (6 bases). Trimming left V 3 bases short and J 3 bases short, with 12 bases between. Germline V gives CDR1 GTSNPN, CDR2 SVGIG (reference sequence). CDR3 length equals 14 residues.

This CDR3 reads CASSLGLANEKLFF. Here the CDR3 DNA reads TGCGCCAGCAGCTTGGGGCTAGCTAATGAAAAACTGTTTTTT. The V and J genes are TRBV5-1 and TRBJ1-4; D is unresolved. The CDR3 runs 14 residues. Germline V gives CDR1 SGHRS, CDR2 YFSETQ. V lost 0 bases, J lost 3 bases, and 6 bases lay in between. The full variable domain, its missing parts supplied by reference TRBV5-1 and TRBJ1-4, is KAGVTQTPRYLIKTRGQQVTLSCSPISGHRSVSWYQQTPGQGLQFLFEYFSETQRNKGNFPGRFSGRQFSNSRSEMNVSTLELGDSALYLCASSLGLANEKLFFGSGTQLSVL.

V gene TRBV5-6 combines with J gene TRBJ1-4, with 9 nucleotides matching TRBD1. J was trimmed by 7 bases and V by 5 bases; bases with no gene match: 3. The CDR3 length is 13 residues. Germline values: CDR1 SGHDT, CDR2 YYEEEE. CDR3 region: CASRYRGLEKLFF. CDR3 sequence (DNA): TGTGCCAGCAGATACAGGGGGCTTGAAAAACTGTTTTTT.

The rearrangement joins TRBV18 to TRBJ1-1; perhaps TRBD1 as D (5 bases). V was trimmed by 0 bases and J by 4 bases, leaving 12 bases between them. Germline CDR1 is KGHSH and CDR2 is LQKENI. The CDR3 runs 15 residues. The CDR3 coding sequence is TGTGCCAGCTCACCACCGGCAGGGTTAGGCACTGAAGCTTTCTTT. It is translated as CASSPPAGLGTEAFF.